Each of the 2 T cell receptor beta chains below was sequenced from the same sample in a study of blood T cell repertoires in COVID-19. The protocol was immunoSEQ multiplex PCR, while the TCRdb copy is restricted to in-frame clones and leaves out a portion. Among 200,000 to 250,000 clones listed, roughly 88% were seen once. The sample comprised PBMCs or T cells enriched from blood (not recorded which). The receptors stem from a woman aged 50 to 60 with acute COVID-19.

The sample holds a few counts of this clone. The V and J genes are TRBV19 and TRBJ2-7, with D maybe TRBD1 (5 bases). The V end lost 2 bases, the J end lost 5 bases, and 19 bases lay between the germline ends. The CDR3 extends over 16 amino acids. CDR1 is LNHDA and CDR2 is SQIVND in the germline V gene (reference sequence). DNA of the CDR3: TGTGCCAGTAGTATACCCGGCGGCAGGGCCTGGGACGAGCAGTACTTC. Translated, it gives CASSIPGGRAWDEQYF.

This sequence joins TRBV27 and TRBJ2-1, with 15 bases aligning to TRBD2. Trimming at V came to 2 bases and at J to 5 bases, leaving 7 bases not matched to a gene. Per the germline V gene, CDR1 is MNHEY and CDR2 is SMNVEV (reference sequence). The CDR3 covers 18 residues. The CDR3 nucleotides are TGTGCCAGCAGTTTAGGCTCCGGGACTAGCGGGGGGAACAATGAGCAGTTCTTC. It specifies CASSLGSGTSGGNNEQFF.